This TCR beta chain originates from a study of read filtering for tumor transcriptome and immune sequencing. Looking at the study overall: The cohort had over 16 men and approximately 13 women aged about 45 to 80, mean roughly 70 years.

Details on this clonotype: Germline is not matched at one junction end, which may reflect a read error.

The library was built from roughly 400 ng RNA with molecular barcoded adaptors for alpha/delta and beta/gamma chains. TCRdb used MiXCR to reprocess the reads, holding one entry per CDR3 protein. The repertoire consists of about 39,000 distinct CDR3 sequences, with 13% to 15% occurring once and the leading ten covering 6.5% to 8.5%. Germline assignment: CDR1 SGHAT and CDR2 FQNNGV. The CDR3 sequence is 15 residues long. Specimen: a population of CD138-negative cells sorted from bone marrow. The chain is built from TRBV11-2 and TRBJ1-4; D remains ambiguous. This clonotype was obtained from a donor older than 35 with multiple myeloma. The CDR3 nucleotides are TGTGTCAGCTCCACGACGAGGACAACTAATGAAAAACTGTTTTTT. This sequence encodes CVSSTTRTTNEKLFF.